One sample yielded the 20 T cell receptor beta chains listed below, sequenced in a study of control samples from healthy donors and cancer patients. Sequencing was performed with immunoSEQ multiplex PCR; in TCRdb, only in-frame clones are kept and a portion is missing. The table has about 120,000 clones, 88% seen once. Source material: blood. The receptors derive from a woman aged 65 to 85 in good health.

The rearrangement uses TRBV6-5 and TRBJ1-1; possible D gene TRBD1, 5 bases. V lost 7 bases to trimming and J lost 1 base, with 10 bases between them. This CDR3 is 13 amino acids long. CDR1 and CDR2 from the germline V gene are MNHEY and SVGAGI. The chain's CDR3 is CASTLTENTEAFF. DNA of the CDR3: TGTGCCAGCACCCTGACAGAGAACACTGAAGCTTTCTTT.

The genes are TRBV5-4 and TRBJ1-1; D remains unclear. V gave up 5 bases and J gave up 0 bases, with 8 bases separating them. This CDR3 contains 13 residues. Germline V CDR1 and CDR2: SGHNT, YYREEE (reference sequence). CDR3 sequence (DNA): TGTGCCAGCAGTTCACATCTGAACACTGAAGCTTTCTTT. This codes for CASSSHLNTEAFF.

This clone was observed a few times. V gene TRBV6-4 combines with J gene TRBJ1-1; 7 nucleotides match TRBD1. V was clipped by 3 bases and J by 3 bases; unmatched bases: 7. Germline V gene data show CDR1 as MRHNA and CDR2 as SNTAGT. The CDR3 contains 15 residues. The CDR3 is CASSEGTTGDTEAFF. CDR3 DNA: TGTGCCAGCAGTGAGGGGACCACAGGGGACACTGAAGCTTTCTTT.

The CDR3 sequence: CASSFGQGARSTEAFF. In DNA, the CDR3 is TGTGCCAGCAGTTTTGGGCAGGGGGCGCGGAGCACTGAAGCTTTCTTT. The chain uses TRBV27 and TRBJ1-1; 8 nucleotides line up with TRBD1. The germline gives CDR1 MNHEY, CDR2 SMNVEV (reference sequence). The CDR3 contains 16 residues. The V gene end was trimmed by 3 bases and the J gene end by 4 bases; junction bases not matched to a gene: 10.

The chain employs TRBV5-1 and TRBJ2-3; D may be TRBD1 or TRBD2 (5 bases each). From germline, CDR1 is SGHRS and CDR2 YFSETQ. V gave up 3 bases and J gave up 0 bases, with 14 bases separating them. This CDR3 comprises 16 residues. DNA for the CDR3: TGCGCCAGCAGCTCCGGGGCTCCGGCTAGCACAGATACGCAGTATTTT. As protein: CASSSGAPASTDTQYF.

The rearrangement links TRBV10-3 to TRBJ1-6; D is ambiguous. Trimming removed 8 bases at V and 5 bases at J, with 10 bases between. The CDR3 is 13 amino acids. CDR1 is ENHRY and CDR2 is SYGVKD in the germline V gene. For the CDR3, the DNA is TGTGCCATCCGGGTACTGGATAATTCACCCCTCCACTTT. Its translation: CAIRVLDNSPLHF.

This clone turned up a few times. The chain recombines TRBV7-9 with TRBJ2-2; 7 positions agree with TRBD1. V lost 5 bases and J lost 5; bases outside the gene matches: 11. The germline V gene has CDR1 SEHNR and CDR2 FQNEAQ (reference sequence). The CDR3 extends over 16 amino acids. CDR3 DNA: TGTGCCAGCAGCCCCCTCGGACAGGCCCGAACCGGGGAGCTGTTTTTT. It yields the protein CASSPLGQARTGELFF.

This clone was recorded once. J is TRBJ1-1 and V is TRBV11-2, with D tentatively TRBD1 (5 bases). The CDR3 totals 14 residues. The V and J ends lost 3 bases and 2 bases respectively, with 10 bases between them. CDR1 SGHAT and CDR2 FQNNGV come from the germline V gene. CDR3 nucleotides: TGTGCCAGCAGCTTTGGGGGGATCAACACTGAAGCTTTCTTT. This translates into CASSFGGINTEAFF.

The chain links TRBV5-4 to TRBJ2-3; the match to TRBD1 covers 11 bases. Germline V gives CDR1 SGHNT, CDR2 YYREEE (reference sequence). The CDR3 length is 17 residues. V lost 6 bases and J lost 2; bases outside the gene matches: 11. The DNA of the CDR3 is TGTGCCAGCACCCGGAGGGGGACAGGGGGATACACAGATACGCAGTATTTT. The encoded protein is CASTRRGTGGYTDTQYF.

The CDR3 sequence: CASSGGDAGSYNEQFF. CDR3 DNA: TGTGCCAGCAGTGGGGGGGACGCCGGCTCCTACAATGAGCAGTTCTTC. The chain has TRBV6-1 and TRBJ2-1, with D perhaps TRBD2 (6 bases). The V and J ends lost 4 bases and 0 bases respectively, with 13 bases between them. Germline assignment: CDR1 MNHNS and CDR2 SASEGT. The CDR3 is 16 amino acids.

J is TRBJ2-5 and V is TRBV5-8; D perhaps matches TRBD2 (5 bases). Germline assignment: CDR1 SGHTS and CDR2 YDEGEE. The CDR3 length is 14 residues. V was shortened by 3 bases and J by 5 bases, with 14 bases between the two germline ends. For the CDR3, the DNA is TGTGCCAGCAGCTCTGGACTGGAGCGGGAGACCCAGTACTTC. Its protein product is CASSSGLERETQYF.

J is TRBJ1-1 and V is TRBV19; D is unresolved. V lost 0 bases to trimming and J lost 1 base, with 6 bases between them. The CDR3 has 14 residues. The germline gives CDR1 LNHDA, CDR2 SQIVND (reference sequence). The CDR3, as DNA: TGTGCCAGTAGTATAGACGATGAGAACACTGAAGCTTTCTTT. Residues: CASSIDDENTEAFF.

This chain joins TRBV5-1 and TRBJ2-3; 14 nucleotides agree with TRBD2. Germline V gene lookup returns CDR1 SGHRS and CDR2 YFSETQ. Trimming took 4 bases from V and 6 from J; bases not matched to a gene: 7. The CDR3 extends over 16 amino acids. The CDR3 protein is CASSPGTSGGRDTQYF. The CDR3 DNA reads TGCGCCAGCAGCCCGGGGACTAGCGGGGGAAGGGATACGCAGTATTTT.

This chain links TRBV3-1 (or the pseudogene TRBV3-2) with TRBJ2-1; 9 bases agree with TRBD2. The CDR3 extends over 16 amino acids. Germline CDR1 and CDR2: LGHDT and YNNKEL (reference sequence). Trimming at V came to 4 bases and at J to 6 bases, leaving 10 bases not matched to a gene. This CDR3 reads CASSPPPGTSPNEQFF. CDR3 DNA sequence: TGTGCCAGCAGCCCCCCTCCCGGGACTAGCCCCAATGAGCAGTTCTTC.

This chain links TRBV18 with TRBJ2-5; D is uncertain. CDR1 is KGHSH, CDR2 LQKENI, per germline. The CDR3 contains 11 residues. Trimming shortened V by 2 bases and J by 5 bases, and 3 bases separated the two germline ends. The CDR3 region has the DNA TGTGCCAGCTCACCAGAGGAGACCCAGTACTTC. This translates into CASSPEETQYF.

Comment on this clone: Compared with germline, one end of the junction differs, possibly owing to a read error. CDR3 in amino acids: CASSIAGFQVTEAFF. The CDR3 DNA follows: TGTGCCAGCAGTATAGCCGGGTTCCAGGTCACTGAAGCTTTCTTT. This chain joins TRBV19 and TRBJ1-1, with no clear D. Germline loops: CDR1 LNHDA, CDR2 SQIVND (reference sequence). The CDR3 extends over 15 amino acids.

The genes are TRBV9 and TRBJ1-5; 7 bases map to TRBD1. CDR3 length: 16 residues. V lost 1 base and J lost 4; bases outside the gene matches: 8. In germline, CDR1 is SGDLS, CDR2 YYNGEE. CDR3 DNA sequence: TGTGCCAGCAGCGTATTTTTTGGGACAGAGAATCAGCCCCAGCATTTT. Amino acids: CASSVFFGTENQPQHF.

CDR3 nucleotides: TGTGCCAGCTCACCACCGTCGTCAGGGACTTACTCACCCCTCCACTTT. It encodes CASSPPSSGTYSPLHF. The chain has TRBV18 and TRBJ1-6; maybe TRBD1 (5 bases). Trimming took 0 bases from V and 10 from J, leaving 16 bases between them. The length of the CDR3 is 16 residues. CDR1 and CDR2 from the germline V gene are KGHSH and LQKENI.

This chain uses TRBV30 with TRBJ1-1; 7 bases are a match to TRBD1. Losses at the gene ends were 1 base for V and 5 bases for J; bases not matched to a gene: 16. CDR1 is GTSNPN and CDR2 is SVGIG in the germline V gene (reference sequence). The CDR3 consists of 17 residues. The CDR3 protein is CAWSGSPGQVVLTEAFF. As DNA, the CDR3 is TGTGCCTGGAGTGGGTCCCCTGGACAGGTCGTTTTGACTGAAGCTTTCTTT. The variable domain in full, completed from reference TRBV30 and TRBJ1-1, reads SQTIHQWPATLVQPVGSPLSLECTVEGTSNPNLYWYRQAAGRGLQLLFYSVGIGQISSEVPQNLSASRPQDRQFILSSKKLLLSDSGFYLCAWSGSPGQVVLTEAFFGQGTRLTVV.

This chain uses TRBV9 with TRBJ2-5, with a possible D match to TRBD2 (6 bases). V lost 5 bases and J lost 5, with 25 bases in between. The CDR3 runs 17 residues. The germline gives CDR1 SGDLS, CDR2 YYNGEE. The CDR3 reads CASSPGALRGAWETQYF. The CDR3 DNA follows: TGTGCCAGCAGTCCCGGGGCCCTTCGCGGGGCATGGGAGACCCAGTACTTC. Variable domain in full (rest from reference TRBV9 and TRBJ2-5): DSGVTQTPKHLITATGQRVTLRCSPRSGDLSVYWYQQSLDQGLQFLIQYYNGEERAKGNILERFSAQQFPDLHSELNLSSLELGDSALYFCASSPGALRGAWETQYFGPGTRLLVL.